This T cell receptor (beta chain) derives from a study of radiotherapy plus CTLA-4 blockade in lung cancer (dated by TCRdb to the late 2010s). Some background on the complete study: Among the enrolled patients, roughly 19% had an objective response, and 31% reached disease control. What the study reported, not specific to this receptor: The strongest predictors of response were reported to be early dynamic shifts in blood T cell clones along with a rise in serum interferon-beta following radiation. After treatment with radiotherapy and ipilimumab, TCR clones that originated in tumors expanded in peripheral blood.

Library creation used the immunoSEQ multiplex PCR assay. TCRdb carries this immuneACCESS record with in-frame sequences only. Its versions omit some clonotypes, under half of them owing to an unresolved V gene in the studies checked, with the rest unexplained. This sample lists approximately 100,000 clones; approximately 78% were detected once. Approximately 3.7% of the sample lies in the top ten. In regard to this clone: The antigen it recognizes is unknown. Base qualities are not at hand, and no much larger clone is one base apart.

Clipping removes 5 bases from V and 5 bases from J, with 6 as the unmatched junction base count. The CDR1 and CDR2 encoded by the germline V gene are SGHTA and FQGNSA. The CDR3 spans 15 residues, from the cysteine through the phenylalanine. Only the CDR3 DNA is retained, 45 bases long and in frame from the first base. The study tested focal radiation therapy combined with CTLA-4 blockade (ipilimumab) in patients with chemo-refractory metastatic non-small-cell lung cancer. The sequencing used peripheral blood, collected from a patient treated with radiotherapy plus ipilimumab. The TCR originated in a human donor with non-small cell lung cancer who had a partial response to radiotherapy plus ipilimumab. The V and J genes are TRBV7-2 and TRBJ1-2; TRBD1 lines up with 12 middle nucleotides. In nucleotide form, the sequence is TGTGCCAGCAGCCCGGGACAGGGGGCGGCTTATGGCTACACCTTC. It translates to CASSPGQGAAYGYTF.